What follows are 2 T cell receptor beta chains derived from one specimen sequenced in a study of STAT3 mutations in large granular lymphocyte leukemia. Study conclusions and caveats: Every T-LGLL patient had at least one immunodominant TCRbeta clonotype.

Repertoires were generated with immunoSEQ multiplex PCR, while TCRdb's copy carries only in-frame clones and drops some. The sample yields tens of thousands of clones, about 80% seen once. No antigens are known for them. The source material was peripheral blood mononuclear cells. The origin of the receptors is a woman in her 50s with T-cell large granular lymphocyte leukemia. Some clones in this sample may be carry-over from other donors' samples.

The chain links TRBV28 to TRBJ1-5; D gene uncertain. Per germline, CDR1 MDHEN and CDR2 SYDVKM. This CDR3 is built from 14 residues. V lost 3 bases and J 7 bases, leaving 13 bases between the germline ends. The CDR3 nucleotides read TGTGCCAGCAGTTTTTGGGGTAGCGAACAGCCCCAGCATTTT. Amino acids: CASSFWGSEQPQHF.

This chain connects TRBV7-9 to TRBJ2-7, with D perhaps TRBD2 (6 bases). V gave up 5 bases and J gave up 2 bases, with 25 bases separating them. Germline lookup yields CDR1 SEHNR and CDR2 FQNEAQ (reference sequence). This CDR3 spans 18 amino acids. The CDR3 DNA reads as TGTGCCAGCAGCCCTCCGAGGTGGCGCGGGGATACTACCTACGAGCAGTACTTC. Translated, it gives CASSPPRWRGDTTYEQYF.